This T cell receptor beta chain was captured by sequencing in a study of PD-1 blockade in classical Hodgkin lymphoma. TCRdb keeps only in-frame clones here, not all; method: immunoSEQ multiplex PCR. The sample carries about 97,000 clones, approximately 88% recorded once. There was relapse after autologous stem cell transplantation in every patient, and there was variation in brentuximab vedotin exposure. This CDR3 is 14 amino acids long. From germline, CDR1 is SGHDN and CDR2 FVKESK. V gave up 5 bases and J gave up 5 bases, with 14 bases separating them. The rearrangement uses TRBV14 and TRBJ2-3; the D is unclear. This sequence originates from a human donor with classical Hodgkin lymphoma. The starting material was peripheral blood mononuclear cells (PBMCs), obtained at baseline. CDR3 sequence: CASSKYYSGDTQYF. In DNA, the CDR3 is TGTGCCAGCAGCAAATACTACTCGGGAGATACGCAGTATTTT.